This entry lists 16 T cell receptor beta chains sequenced from one sample in a study of read filtering for tumor transcriptome and immune sequencing. From 300 to 400 ng of RNA, a library with molecular barcoded alpha/delta and beta/gamma adaptors was made. TCRdb itself ran the reads through MiXCR, one entry per CDR3 protein. In the table there are around 25,000 distinct CDR3 sequences, approximately 23% of which are singletons. The sequenced sample consisted of a population of CD138-negative cells sorted from bone marrow. All receptors derive from a donor over 35 with multiple myeloma.

V is TRBV28 and J is TRBJ2-5; the D is unclear. Germline loops: CDR1 MDHEN, CDR2 SYDVKM. CDR3 length: 12 residues. With 6 bases removed from V and 1 base from J, the gap between germline ends came to 6 bases. The chain's CDR3 is CASRTGQETQYF. The CDR3 DNA follows: TGTGCCAGCAGGACGGGCCAAGAGACCCAGTACTTC.

Details on this clonotype: Germline is not matched at one junction end, which may reflect a read error. The V gene is TRBV4-2, the J gene TRBJ2-6; weak D call: TRBD2 (5 bases). Germline V gene sequence: CDR1 LGHNA, CDR2 YNFKEQ. This CDR3 contains 16 residues. DNA for the CDR3: TGTGCCGGCAGCCTCGATTCGGGGTCTGGGGCCAACGTCCTGACTTTC. Translation: CAGSLDSGSGANVLTF.

This clonotype was counted at least ten times. The chain combines TRBV6-1 with TRBJ2-3; perhaps TRBD2 as D (7 bases). The V gene lost 0 bases and the J gene lost 11 bases, with 30 bases spanning the gap. The CDR3 runs to 19 residues. Germline V CDR1 and CDR2: MNHNS, SASEGT. CDR3 in amino acids: CASSEADNKQGGGYKGQYF. DNA of the CDR3: TGTGCCAGCAGTGAAGCGGACAATAAACAGGGAGGGGGGTATAAGGGGCAGTATTTT.

This chain uses TRBV12-3 or TRBV12-4 with TRBJ1-5; D is uncertain. This CDR3 spans 12 amino acids. V lost 2 bases to trimming and J lost 4 bases, with 3 bases between them. The CDR3 nucleotides read TGTGCCAGCAGTTTACCGAATCAGCCCCAGCATTTT. Translation: CASSLPNQPQHF.

This clonotype appeared once. A read error may produce the germline difference seen at one junction end. The chain couples TRBV6-4 to TRBJ2-2, with D uncertain. Per the germline V gene, CDR1 is MRHNA and CDR2 is SNTAGT. This CDR3 region has 14 residues. The CDR3 nucleotides are TGTGCCAGCAGTCGTGGGTCCAGCACCAGGGAGCTGTTTTTT. It is translated as CASSRGSSTRELFF.

This clonotype has only one observation. A much larger clone lies a single base off, so this may be a read error. The V call is TRBV20-1, the J call TRBJ2-3; D gene uncertain. CDR3 size: 13 residues. CDR1 and CDR2 (germline): DFQATT, SNEGSKA (reference sequence). The CDR3 DNA follows: TGCAGTGCTAGACGAGTAAGCACAGATACGCGGTATTTT. This translates into CSARRVSTDTRYF.

This clonotype was detected once. This rearrangement joins TRBV6-5 to TRBJ2-3; TRBD2 matches at 10 bases. After removal of 9 bases from V and 3 bases from J, the junction contained 9 bases not matched to a gene. The germline gives CDR1 MNHEY, CDR2 SVGAGI. CDR3 length: 15 amino acids. The chain's CDR3 is CASPQGTSVTDTQYF. CDR3 nucleotide sequence: TGTGCCAGTCCCCAGGGGACTAGCGTGACAGATACGCAGTATTTT.

For this clonotype: A much larger clonotype is one base distant, so this may be a read error. This chain connects TRBV12-5 to TRBJ2-1; 7 nucleotides align to TRBD2. Per germline, CDR1 LGHNT and CDR2 FRNRAP. CDR3 length equals 17 residues. The V and J ends lost 4 bases and 2 bases, in that order; junction bases with no gene match: 11. The CDR3 coding sequence is TGTGCTAGTGGTTCATATAAGGGGAGGGGAACCTACAATGAGCAGTTCTTC. Its protein product is CASGSYKGRGTYNEQFF.

This rearrangement joins TRBV3-1 to TRBJ2-5; D is ambiguous. The germline V gene encodes CDR1 LGHDT and CDR2 YNNKEL (reference sequence). The CDR3 is 10 residues long. The germline V and J ends were trimmed by 0 bases and 7 bases, with 0 bases remaining between them. In nucleotides, the CDR3 is TGTGCCAGCAGCCAAGAGACCCAGTACTTC. Protein: CASSQETQYF.

This clonotype was counted many times. This chain links TRBV3-1 with TRBJ2-5; D perhaps matches TRBD1 (5 bases). The CDR3 spans 15 residues. V shed 0 bases and J shed 3 bases, with 11 bases lying between them. Germline lookup yields CDR1 LGHDT and CDR2 YNNKEL (reference sequence). The CDR3 DNA reads as TGTGCCAGCAGCCAAGATCGGTCGACAGAAGAGACCCAGTACTTC. Its protein is CASSQDRSTEETQYF.

This sequence joins TRBV12-3 or TRBV12-4 and TRBJ2-5; 8 bases match TRBD2. The CDR3 totals 15 residues. After removal of 5 bases from V and 5 bases from J, the junction contained 10 bases not matched to a gene. CDR3 loop: CASSTTTSGLETQYF. DNA of the CDR3: TGTGCCAGCAGTACCACTACTAGCGGTTTGGAGACCCAGTACTTC.

This clonotype was found many times. CDR3 bases: TGTGCCAGCAGTTACGGGGGGGCGTCCAAAAACATTCAGTACTTC. Protein sequence: CASSYGGASKNIQYF. The chain employs TRBV6-5 and TRBJ2-4, with D maybe TRBD2 (7 bases). The CDR3 consists of 15 residues. CDR1 MNHEY and CDR2 SVGAGI come from the germline V gene. The V and J ends lost 2 bases and 2 bases respectively, with 10 bases between them.

The chain joins TRBV10-3 to TRBJ2-1; 10 nucleotides align to TRBD1. This CDR3 comprises 16 residues. The J segment lost 5 bases and the V segment lost 2 bases, leaving 6 bases of the junction unmatched. Germline lookup yields CDR1 ENHRY and CDR2 SYGVKD. The DNA for the CDR3 is TGTGCCATCAGTGAGCGGGACAGGGGAGGTGACAATGAGCAGTTCTTC. It yields the protein CAISERDRGGDNEQFF.

This clonotype was counted between two and nine times. The V and J genes are TRBV5-6 and TRBJ1-4, with 8 bases aligning to TRBD1. The V gene end was trimmed by 2 bases and the J gene end by 5 bases; junction bases not matched to a gene: 5. Germline loops: CDR1 SGHDT, CDR2 YYEEEE. The CDR3 is 15 residues long. The CDR3 nucleotides read TGTGCCAGCAGCTTACTGACAGGGGCAAATGAAAAACTGTTTTTT. Residues: CASSLLTGANEKLFF. Variable domain in full (rest from reference TRBV5-6 and TRBJ1-4): DAGVTQSPTHLIKTRGQQVTLRCSPKSGHDTVSWYQQALGQGPQFIFQYYEEEERQRGNFPDRFSGHQFPNYSSELNVNALLLGDSALYLCASSLLTGANEKLFFGSGTQLSVL.

This clonotype was counted many times. The V gene is TRBV10-2, the J gene TRBJ2-6; TRBD1 matches 9 bases. V lost 5 bases and J lost 0; bases outside the gene matches: 5. The CDR3 contains 17 residues. CDR1 and CDR2 (germline): WSHSY, SAAADI. The CDR3 bases are TGCGCCAGCAGTTACCTGGACAGGGGCTCTGGGGCCAACGTCCTGACTTTC. Translating gives CASSYLDRGSGANVLTF.

As concerns this clonotype: A read error likely explains this, since a far larger clone differs by one base. The V and J genes are TRBV6-6 and TRBJ2-7, with TRBD1 matching over 7 bases. CDR1 is MNHNY, CDR2 SVGAGI, per germline (reference sequence). CDR3 size: 13 residues. The CDR3 region is CASSYSTGYEQHF. CDR3 sequence (DNA): TGTGCCAGCAGTTACTCGACAGGGTACGAGCAGCACTTC.